This T cell receptor beta chain stems from a study of a mutant IDH1 vaccine in newly diagnosed glioma. Background on the study: Patients previously underwent radiotherapy, temozolomide, or both, and most underwent both.

Here immunoSEQ multiplex PCR was the method, and the copy in TCRdb shows in-frame clones only, minus some. Among around 35,000 clones listed, approximately 80% were seen once. Noted time point: week 5, during vaccination. Doses consisted of 300 ug of mutant IDH1 20-mer peptide each, paired with topical imiquimod. Germline CDR1 and CDR2: LNHDA and SQIVND (reference sequence). This CDR3 region has 15 residues. Between the trimmed V and J ends, which lost 7 bases and 0 bases, there was a span of 14 bases. As to this clone: Its antigen is still unknown.

Points from the study as a whole: Alterations occurring in top peripheral T cell clonotypes seemed unrelated to pseudoprogression.

V usage is TRBV19 and J usage is TRBJ2-3, with D possibly TRBD2 on 6 matching bases. This receptor was taken from a man aged 25 to 40 with glioma. This specimen consisted of PBMCs, obtained from a glioma patient whose treatment included an IDH1 peptide vaccine. CDR3 DNA: TGTGCCAGTAACCCCGGGGAGGATAGCACAGATACGCAGTATTTT. Translated, it gives CASNPGEDSTDTQYF. The whole variable domain, filled in from reference TRBV19 and TRBJ2-3, reads DGGITQSPKYLFRKEGQNVTLSCEQNLNHDAMYWYRQDPGQGLRLIYYSQIVNDFQKGDIAEGYSVSREKKESFPLTVTSAQKNPTAFYLCASNPGEDSTDTQYFGPGTRLTVL.